This is a list of T cell receptor beta chains from one sample in a study of cytomegalovirus exposure and HLA in healthy donors. Using immunoSEQ multiplex PCR, the repertoire was profiled, and TCRdb retains in-frame clones only, with some absent. The sample lists some 120,000 clones, over 80% occurring once. Sequencing was carried out using PBMCs. The source is a man aged 45-65 years in good health and CMV-seronegative. Each CDR3 is given with its conserved first and last residue. D genes are given only for firm matches. The size field is filled for only some rows; it gives once, few, many or a size class.

clone size	V gene	D gene	J gene	CDR3 DNA	CDR3 protein
few	TRBV7-3	TRBD1	TRBJ1-1	TGTGCCAGCAGCTTAACGCGACAGGGGAACACTGAAGCTTTCTTT	CASSLTRQGNTEAFF
few	TRBV10-3	.	TRBJ1-2	TGTGCCATCAGTACAACGGGAAGTTCCGGTGGCTACACCTTC	CAISTTGSSGGYTF
.	TRBV25-1	TRBD1	TRBJ2-7	TGTGCCAGCAGTAGACTATCGGGACAGGGGTCCTACGAGCAGTACTTC	CASSRLSGQGSYEQYF
once	TRBV7-9	TRBD1	TRBJ2-5	TGTGCCAGCAGCCTCCCTCCGGGACAGCAAGAGACCCAGTACTTC	CASSLPPGQQETQYF
.	TRBV28	.	TRBJ1-6	TGTGCCAGCGGTTCGGGAATTCGGGATAATTCACCCCTCCACTTT	CASGSGIRDNSPLHF
once	TRBV5-6	.	TRBJ2-3	TGTGCCAGCAGCTTGGTTCGGGGAAACACAGATACGCAGTATTTT	CASSLVRGNTDTQYF
.	TRBV6-6	.	TRBJ2-5	TGTGCCAGCAGTTACGCGGGGCCGGGGCAAGAGACCCAGTACTTC	CASSYAGPGQETQYF
.	TRBV18	.	TRBJ1-3	TGTGCCAGCTCAACGACAGCTATCTCTGGAAACACCATATATTTT	CASSTTAISGNTIYF
.	TRBV5-6	.	TRBJ2-1	TGTGCCAGCAGCTTGTTCGCACAGACAGTCAATGAGCAGTTCTTC	CASSLFAQTVNEQFF
.	TRBV4-3	TRBD2	TRBJ2-1	TGCGCCAGCAGCCGAGCGGGAGGCGACTACAATGAGCAGTTCTTC	CASSRAGGDYNEQFF
.	TRBV2	.	TRBJ1-5	TGTGCCAGCAGTCCCCAGATGGATCAGCCCCAGCATTTT	CASSPQMDQPQHF
.	TRBV25-1	.	TRBJ1-6	TGTGCCAGCAGTGTGACTAGAGGGTCACCCCTCCACTTT	CASSVTRGSPLHF
.	TRBV28	.	TRBJ1-2	TGTGCCAGCAGTGGGGGGTCGGTCTATGGCTACACCTTC	CASSGGSVYGYTF
.	TRBV7-9	TRBD2	TRBJ2-7	TGTGCCAGCAGCTTCGGTAGCGGGAGGGCCTACGAGCAGTACTTC	CASSFGSGRAYEQYF
.	TRBV29-1	.	TRBJ2-3	TGCAGCGTTGCCATCATGGATACGCAGTATTTT	CSVAIMDTQYF
.	TRBV5-1	TRBD1	TRBJ2-1	TGCGCCAGCAGCTTGAACGAAGGGGGCGGTTACAATGAGCAGTTCTTC	CASSLNEGGGYNEQFF
.	TRBV7-3	.	TRBJ2-5	TGTGCCAGCAGCTACGGCAGGGGCGAGACCCAGTACTTC	CASSYGRGETQYF
.	TRBV29-1	.	TRBJ2-3	TGCAGCGTTGAAGATTCGGGGGGCGCGCAGTATTTT	CSVEDSGGAQYF
.	TRBV19	.	TRBJ1-1	TGTGCCAGTAGTATTTTAGCCCCCCGAGGGACTGAAGCTTTCTTT	CASSILAPRGTEAFF
few	TRBV27	TRBD2	TRBJ2-3	TGTGCCAGATGGGGCAGCGGGGGACTCACAGATACGCAGTATTTT	CARWGSGGLTDTQYF
.	TRBV28	.	TRBJ1-4	TGTGCCAGCACAGGGTTTGCAACTAATGAAAAACTGTTTTTT	CASTGFATNEKLFF
.	TRBV29-1	TRBD2	TRBJ2-1	TGCAGCCAGAGCCGGGCTAGCGGGGGATACAATGAGCAGTTCTTC	CSQSRASGGYNEQFF
once	TRBV9	TRBD2	TRBJ2-3	TGTGCCAGCAGCGCCGGGACTAGCGGGAGGGCCACGGATACGCAGTATTTT	CASSAGTSGRATDTQYF
.	TRBV7-3	.	TRBJ2-1	TGTGCCAGCAGCTTAAGGAGGGATAGCTCCTACAATGAGCAGTTCTTC	CASSLRRDSSYNEQFF
.	TRBV5-4	TRBD1	TRBJ2-7	TGTGCCAGCAGCGGTGTAGGGAGACAGGGGGCTGTAGACTACGAGCAGTACTTC	CASSGVGRQGAVDYEQYF
.	TRBV6-5	.	TRBJ2-7	TGTGCCAGCAGTTATACTAGTCTACGTCCCGAGCAGTACTTC	CASSYTSLRPEQYF
.	TRBV30	.	TRBJ2-2	TGTGCCTGGAGTCCTGGGACTCTTACCGGGGAGCTGTTTTTT	CAWSPGTLTGELFF
.	TRBV11-3	TRBD1	TRBJ2-2	TGTGCCAGCGGGGGACAGGGAGCGTCCGGGGAGCTGTTTTTT	CASGGQGASGELFF
.	TRBV25-1	.	TRBJ1-1	TGTGCCAGCACATCAACAGGGAGTGTGAACACTGAAGCTTTCTTT	CASTSTGSVNTEAFF
.	TRBV9	TRBD2	TRBJ2-3	TGTGCCAGCAGCGTGCTCACCGGTGGGGGGGCAGATACGCAGTATTTT	CASSVLTGGGADTQYF
.	TRBV7-2	TRBD2	TRBJ2-3	TGTGCCAGCAGCTTGGGAGGGAGGACAGATACGCAGTATTTT	CASSLGGRTDTQYF
.	TRBV5-1	TRBD1	TRBJ1-2	TGCGCCAGCAGCATGGACAGGGGGCTGGGTGGCTACACCTTC	CASSMDRGLGGYTF
.	TRBV9	.	TRBJ2-3	TGTGCCAGCAGCCCTCGGGGTGATACGCAGTATTTT	CASSPRGDTQYF
.	TRBV19	.	TRBJ1-1	TGTGCCAGTAGTATAGGCGGGGGTTCGGGGAACACTGAAGCTTTCTTT	CASSIGGGSGNTEAFF
.	TRBV6-5	TRBD1	TRBJ2-2	TGTGCCAGCAGTCGACAGGGGGGCGGGGAGCTGTTTTTT	CASSRQGGGELFF
.	TRBV29-1	.	TRBJ2-3	TGCAGACAACCAATCAATAGGGGCCGCACAGATACGCAGTATTTT	CRQPINRGRTDTQYF
.	TRBV7-8	TRBD2	TRBJ2-3	TGTGCCAGCAGCTCGGGACTAGGATACACAGATACGCAGTATTTT	CASSSGLGYTDTQYF
few	TRBV4-2	TRBD1	TRBJ1-5	TGTGCCAGCAGCCAAGATCTGGGCAGGGGGCCAAATCAGCCCCAGCATTTT	CASSQDLGRGPNQPQHF
.	TRBV9	TRBD2	TRBJ2-5	TGTGCCAGCGGGAGGGCTAGCCAAGAGACCCAGTACTTC	CASGRASQETQYF
.	TRBV5-1	.	TRBJ2-1	TGCGCCAGCAGCTTTGAGGGGGTTTACAATGAGCAGTTCTTC	CASSFEGVYNEQFF
once	TRBV7-6	TRBD2	TRBJ2-2	TGTGCCAGCAGCCTCTCGGGGATAGCGGGGCAGAACACCGGGGAGCTGTTTTTT	CASSLSGIAGQNTGELFF
.	TRBV7-6	.	TRBJ2-5	TGTGCCAGCAGCTTGGTGTGGGGCCAAGGAGAGACCCAGTACTTC	CASSLVWGQGETQYF
.	TRBV7-6	.	TRBJ2-7	TGTGCCAGCAGCCGGGGTATGGAGAGCTACGAGCAGTACTTC	CASSRGMESYEQYF
once	TRBV7-3	.	TRBJ2-7	TGTGCCAGCAGCTTCAATACAGGGAACTACGAGCAGTACTTC	CASSFNTGNYEQYF
.	TRBV5-6	TRBD2	TRBJ2-4	TGTGCCAGCAGCGAAACCGGGACTAGCAAAAACATTCAGTACTTC	CASSETGTSKNIQYF
.	TRBV4-3	TRBD1	TRBJ2-5	TGCGCCAGCAGCCAGTCCGGGACAGCCCAAGAGACCCAGTACTTC	CASSQSGTAQETQYF
.	TRBV19	TRBD1	TRBJ2-5	TGTGCCAGTACCACCGGGACAGGCCAAGAGACCCAGTACTTC	CASTTGTGQETQYF
.	TRBV13	TRBD1	TRBJ1-1	TGTGCCAGCAGCTTAGCTGCGGGACAGGGGAACTCTGAAGCTTTCTTT	CASSLAAGQGNSEAFF
.	TRBV4-1	TRBD2	TRBJ2-3	TGCGCCAGCAGCCAAGATCACCCGGGAGGAACGCAGTATTTT	CASSQDHPGGTQYF
.	TRBV27	.	TRBJ2-3	TGTGCCAGCAGACCGACAGTTCCGGCAGATACGCAGTATTTT	CASRPTVPADTQYF
.	TRBV6-1	TRBD1	TRBJ2-2	TGTGCCAGCAGGAGGGGGACAGGGGACACCGAGGAGCTGTTTTTT	CASRRGTGDTEELFF
.	TRBV6-1	TRBD1	TRBJ2-5	TGTGCCAGCAGTGCAGGGGGCCAAAAGACCCAGTACTTC	CASSAGGQKTQYF
.	TRBV9	TRBD1	TRBJ1-1	TGTGCCAGCAGCGAACGGGACAGCTACACTGAAGCTTTCTTT	CASSERDSYTEAFF
.	TRBV28	.	TRBJ1-1	TGTGCCAGCAGTACGGCAGGGTTGAACACTGAAGCTTTCTTT	CASSTAGLNTEAFF
.	TRBV30	.	TRBJ2-3	TGTGCCTGGAGTGTACGTGGGGACACACTACTCACAGATACGCAGTATTTT	CAWSVRGDTLLTDTQYF
.	TRBV5-1	.	TRBJ2-7	TGCGCCAGCAGCTTTGCGGGCCCGTCCTACGAGCAGTACTTC	CASSFAGPSYEQYF
.	TRBV6-4	.	TRBJ1-1	TGTGCCAGCAGCCGTTATAAGAACACTGAAGCTTTCTTT	CASSRYKNTEAFF
.	TRBV5-6	TRBD2	TRBJ2-1	TGTGCCACCGCCAGCGGGAGGGATAATGAGCAGTTCTTC	CATASGRDNEQFF
.	TRBV19	TRBD2	TRBJ2-7	TGTGCCAGTAGTATCCGACTAGCGGTCTACGAGCAGTACTTC	CASSIRLAVYEQYF
.	TRBV7-9	TRBD2	TRBJ2-1	TGTGCCAGCAGCTCAGCGGGAGGTTCCTACAATGAGCAGTTCTTC	CASSSAGGSYNEQFF